Listed here are 25 T cell receptor beta chains from one sample, sequenced in a study of CD8+CD57+ T cells in acquired aplastic anemia. The authors sequenced patients whose flow cytometry had shown CD8+CD57+ cell expansion. CDR3 and TCR beta VDJ profiling relied on a genomic DNA template. MiXCR, run by TCRdb on the reads, gives a single entry per CDR3 protein. The table lists 270,000 or so distinct CDR3 sequences, approximately 79% of them singletons. The sequenced sample consisted of sorted CD4+, CD8+, or CD8+CD57+ T cells (not recorded which) from PBMCs. The receptors shown here come from a human donor with aplastic anemia.

This clonotype was observed a few times. V is TRBV19 and J is TRBJ1-2; D call uncertain. The CDR3 has 12 residues. Germline CDR1 and CDR2: LNHDA and SQIVND (reference sequence). V was pared by 3 bases and J by 6 bases, with 8 bases between. The CDR3 region is CASSIEGHGYTF. CDR3 in DNA: TGTGCCAGTAGTATCGAGGGCCATGGCTACACCTTC.

As concerns this clonotype: This CDR3 is missing its conserved last phenylalanine or tryptophan, likely due to a read error. The limits of the CDR3 on the DNA are not certain, so only TCRdb's listed CDR3 is given. This sequence joins TRBV9 and TRBJ2-3; the table assigns TRBD2, which was not confirmed against the DNA. The CDR3 has 13 residues if both end residues are counted. Germline CDR1 reads SGDLS; CDR2 reads YYNGEE. CDR3 region: CASSGEAGNTGYL.

J is TRBJ2-5 and V is TRBV25-1, with D maybe TRBD2 (6 bases). The germline gives CDR1 MGHDK, CDR2 SYGVNS. The CDR3 has 13 amino acids. Trimming pared 2 bases from V and 5 bases from J, leaving 9 bases between. The CDR3 protein is CASSEPGRETQYF. CDR3 bases: TGTGCCAGCAGTGAACCAGGGAGGGAGACCCAGTACTTC. The full variable domain, in which reference TRBV25-1 and TRBJ2-5 provide the parts outside the CDR3, is EADIYQTPRYLVIGTGKKITLECSQTMGHDKMYWYQQDPGMELHLIHYSYGVNSTEKGDLSSESTVSRIRTEHFPLTLESARPSHTSQYLCASSEPGRETQYFGPGTRLLVL.

Of note for this clonotype: Germline is not matched at one junction end, which may reflect a read error. V and J are TRBV7-7 and TRBJ2-3; D unresolved. The CDR3 length is 14 residues. Germline CDR1 is SSHAT and CDR2 is FNYEAQ (reference sequence). CDR3 nucleotide sequence: TGTGCTAGCAGCTTAGCCCCAAGTCCCGATCCGCAGTATTTT. Its protein is CASSLAPSPDPQYF.

The chain couples TRBV9 to TRBJ1-1; no clear D. CDR3 size: 15 residues. V was trimmed by 3 bases and J by 1 base, leaving 13 bases between them. Germline V gives CDR1 SGDLS, CDR2 YYNGEE. The CDR3 DNA sequence: TGTGCCAGCAGCGCCCTCCAAACACCGAACACTGAAGCTTTCTTT. Protein sequence: CASSALQTPNTEAFF.

The rearrangement uses TRBV7-2 and TRBJ1-1; D unresolved. The germline CDR1 and CDR2 sequences are SGHTA and FQGNSA. Trimming stripped 9 bases from V and 1 base from J, with 18 bases between. This CDR3 is 15 amino acids long. CDR3 protein: CASSLALAGNTEAFF. The CDR3 nucleotides are TGTGCCAGTAGTTTAGCTCTGGCAGGGAACACTGAAGCTTTCTTT.

This clonotype was picked up a small number of times. The chain carries TRBV11-3 and TRBJ2-1; TRBD2 matches at 9 bases. The CDR3 runs to 16 residues. Germline trimming cut 3 bases from V and 1 base from J; bases unmatched to any gene: 4. Germline V gives CDR1 SGHNT, CDR2 YENEEA. The CDR3 coding sequence is TGTGCCAGCAGCTTCGAGAGCGGGAGGTCCTACAATGAGCAGTTCTTC. Translated, it gives CASSFESGRSYNEQFF.

The chain employs TRBV2 and TRBJ2-1; D possibly uses TRBD1 or TRBD2 (6 bases each). In germline, CDR1 is SNHLY, CDR2 FYNNEI. Trimming removed 6 bases at V and 8 bases at J, with 20 bases between. This CDR3 comprises 15 residues. The CDR3 DNA reads as TGTGCCAGCAGCAACGAGGGCACGGGGGCGCATGAGCAGTTCTTC. This translates into CASSNEGTGAHEQFF.

With regard to this clonotype: A read error may account for a junction end that differs from germline. The gene calls are TRBV5-4 and TRBJ2-1, with D perhaps matching TRBD2 (6 bases). Looked up from germline, CDR1 is SGHNT and CDR2 is YYREEE (reference sequence). CDR3 size: 13 residues. CDR3 in DNA: TGTGCCAGCAGCTTTACTAGCATCCATGAGCAGCTCTTC. Encoded protein: CASSFTSIHEQLF.

The genes are TRBV5-1 and TRBJ2-2, with 7 bases lining up with TRBD1. CDR1 and CDR2 from the germline V gene are SGHRS and YFSETQ. Trimming removed 0 bases from V and 10 bases from J; junction bases left unmatched: 6. The CDR3 extends over 14 amino acids. The CDR3 region is CASSLEGQVVELFF. The CDR3 region has the DNA TGCGCCAGCAGCTTGGAAGGACAGGTCGTGGAGCTGTTTTTT. The variable domain in full, completed from reference TRBV5-1 and TRBJ2-2, reads KAGVTQTPRYLIKTRGQQVTLSCSPISGHRSVSWYQQTPGQGLQFLFEYFSETQRNKGNFPGRFSGRQFSNSRSEMNVSTLELGDSALYLCASSLEGQVVELFFGEGSRLTVL.

This clonotype was detected a few times. This sequence joins TRBV5-1 and TRBJ2-3; TRBD2 matches at 11 bases. The CDR3 consists of 15 residues. CDR1 SGHRS and CDR2 YFSETQ come from the germline V gene. V shed 6 bases and J 2 bases; nucleotides not matched to a gene: 5. The DNA for the CDR3 is TGCGCCAGCACCTTAGCGGGGGGGATCACAGATACGCAGTATTTT. It translates to CASTLAGGITDTQYF.

V gene TRBV7-6 combines with J gene TRBJ2-6, with D possibly TRBD2 on 5 matching bases. In germline, CDR1 is SGHVS, CDR2 FNYEAQ. The CDR3 runs to 16 residues. Trimming shortened V by 3 bases and J by 16 bases, and 25 bases separated the two germline ends. This chain's CDR3 is CASSFARGNGAIVLTF. CDR3 bases: TGTGCCAGCAGCTTCGCGAGAGGGAACGGAGCCATCGTTCTGACTTTC.

J is TRBJ1-3 and V is TRBV9; D is uncertain. The CDR3 contains 16 residues. CDR1 SGDLS and CDR2 YYNGEE come from the germline V gene. V lost 3 bases and J lost 0, with 13 bases in between. The CDR3, as DNA: TGTGCCAGCAGCGCCACCGACTGGAGCTCTGGAAACACCATATATTTT. Translating it yields CASSATDWSSGNTIYF.

The rearrangement joins TRBV5-4 to TRBJ1-1; D is unresolved. The CDR3 covers 12 residues. Germline V gives CDR1 SGHNT, CDR2 YYREEE (reference sequence). V was cut by 2 bases and J by 6 bases, with 8 bases left in between. CDR3 DNA sequence: TGTGCCAGCAGCTTTATGAGCGCTGAAGCTTTCTTT. Amino acid sequence: CASSFMSAEAFF.

To note about this clonotype: It is likely a read error, because the conserved phenylalanine at the end of the CDR3 is missing. The rearrangement uses TRBV7-7 and TRBJ2-3; D not certain. The CDR3 runs to 12 residues. Germline V CDR1 and CDR2: SSHAT, FNYEAQ (reference sequence). The CDR3 region is CSRRVGSCTQYL. As DNA, the CDR3 is TGTTCTCGTAGGGTCGGGTCTTGTACACAGTATCTT.

A note on this clonotype: Because it lacks the conserved phenylalanine or tryptophan at the end, this CDR3 is likely a read error. Because the CDR3's place on the DNA is in doubt, the DNA is left out and the CDR3 is given as listed by TCRdb. The V call is TRBV7-3, the J call TRBJ1-2; TRBD1 is the table's D call, not checked against the DNA. Germline lookup yields CDR1 SGHTA and CDR2 FQGTGA. The CDR3 comprises 13 residues, both ends counted. The CDR3 sequence: CASSVAGAMSSSL.

J is TRBJ2-1 and V is TRBV7-2; possibly TRBD2 for D (6 bases). The CDR3 sequence is 16 residues long. CDR1 is SGHTA, CDR2 FQGNSA, per germline. The V and J ends lost 2 bases and 13 bases respectively, with 24 bases between them. The CDR3 loop is CASSLPGGPGRQDQFF. CDR3 coding DNA: TGTGCCAGCAGCTTACCAGGAGGTCCGGGGAGGCAGGATCAGTTCTTC.

CDR3 amino acids: CANYVYTYGLVYGYTF. In nucleotides, the CDR3 is TGTGCTAACTATGTCTACACCTACGGGCTCGTATATGGCTACACCTTC. The chain has TRBV5-6 and TRBJ1-2; D is ambiguous. CDR3 size: 16 residues. CDR1 and CDR2 from the germline V gene are SGHDT and YYEEEE. Full variable domain (rest looked up from reference TRBV5-6 and TRBJ1-2): DAGVTQSPTHLIKTRGQQVTLRCSPKSGHDTVSWYQQALGQGPQFIFQYYEEEERQRGNFPDRFSGHQFPNYSSELNVNALLLGDSALYLCANYVYTYGLVYGYTFGSGTRLTVV.

This clonotype appeared once. The CDR3 DNA follows: TGTGCCAGCAGCTCCGCGGGAGGGAGTGATGCTTACTATTTT. Protein product: CASSSAGGSDAYYF. The chain uses TRBV7-3 and TRBJ2-3; 9 bases match TRBD2. The CDR3 is 14 residues long. The germline V gene encodes CDR1 SGHTA and CDR2 FQGTGA. After removal of 4 bases from V and 15 bases from J, the junction contained 14 bases not matched to a gene.

Of note for this clonotype: The junction does not match germline at one end; this may be a read error. This chain connects TRBV6-1 to TRBJ1-4; D perhaps matches TRBD1 (5 bases). Germline V gene lookup returns CDR1 MNHNS and CDR2 SASEGT. The CDR3 has 17 amino acids. The CDR3: CASRKDYRSLKTPKLLF. CDR3 DNA: TGTGCCAGCAGGAAGGATTACAGGTCTCTAAAAACACCAAAACTTTTGTTT.

In regard to this clonotype: At one end, the junction sequence differs from germline, possibly due to a read error. This chain uses TRBV7-8 with TRBJ2-2; TRBD1 agrees at 7 bases. The germline gives CDR1 SGHVS, CDR2 FQNEAQ. This CDR3 is built from 15 residues. DNA of the CDR3: TGTGCCAGCAGCTTGACAGGGCAGAACACCGGGGAGCTGCTTTTT. This encodes CASSLTGQNTGELLF. The variable domain in full, with the rest retrieved from reference TRBV7-8 and TRBJ2-2, is GAGVSQSPRYKVAKRGQDVALRCDPISGHVSLFWYQQALGQGPEFLTYFQNEAQLDKSGLPSDRFFAERPEGSVSTLKIQRTQQEDSAVYLCASSLTGQNTGELLFGEGSRLTVL.

This clonotype was seen once. V usage is TRBV7-2 and J usage is TRBJ2-3; perhaps TRBD1 as D (5 bases). CDR3 length equals 14 residues. V lost 3 bases and J 14 bases, leaving 21 bases between the germline ends. Per germline, CDR1 SGHTA and CDR2 FQGNSA. The CDR3 reads CASSFEADPTALYF. The CDR3 DNA reads TGTGCCAGCAGCTTTGAGGCAGACCCGACAGCCCTGTATTTT.

Concerning this clonotype: Given the absence of the conserved phenylalanine or tryptophan at the CDR3 end, a read error is likely. It is unclear where the CDR3 begins or ends on the DNA, so no DNA is shown, and the CDR3 is as TCRdb lists it. The chain uses TRBV2 and TRBJ2-1; the DNA was not used to check the table's D call, TRBD2. Germline assignment: CDR1 SNHLY and CDR2 FYNNEI. The CDR3 extends over 16 residues, inclusive of both ends. The CDR3 here is CASSDVGGRTDDQFFG.

Regarding this clonotype: Sequence at one end of the junction differs from germline and may be a read error. CDR3 DNA sequence: TGTGCCAGCGGGGGCAGAACCACGGATGGCCACACTTTT. Translation gives CASGGRTTDGHTF. J is TRBJ1-2 and V is TRBV2; possibly TRBD1 for D (6 bases). CDR3 length equals 13 residues. Germline CDR1 SNHLY, CDR2 FYNNEI.

J is TRBJ2-2 and V is TRBV7-6; tentatively, D is TRBD2 (5 bases). V was trimmed by 2 bases and J by 0 bases, leaving 7 bases between them. There are 15 residues in the CDR3. CDR1 and CDR2 from the germline V gene are SGHVS and FNYEAQ. CDR3 in amino acids: CASSLLGANTGELFF. The CDR3 nucleotides are TGTGCCAGCAGCTTACTCGGGGCGAACACCGGGGAGCTGTTTTTT.